Sequencing of this TCR beta chain was carried out in a study of blood T cell repertoires in COVID-19. Background on the study: Researchers got acute and convalescent COVID-19 samples from the United States, Italy and Spain. The cDNA or gDNA used as material had been derived from T cells, B-cell-depleted T cells, or PBMCs.

Source study methods: Amplification with reference gene primers provided the estimates of nucleated cell counts. Libraries were prepared by immunoSEQ multiplex PCR; TCRdb keeps only in-frame clonotypes and omits some of them. The V and J calls and clone size were taken over from that table, and D and trimming were inferred from the DNA. The sample has more than 400,000 clones, 80% to 90% seen once. The origin of this receptor is a human donor in a cohort sampled during active COVID-19. Sequenced: peripheral blood.

The CDR3 loop is CASSSHRVTDTQYF. The CDR3 region has the DNA TGTGCCAGCAGCTCCCACAGAGTCACAGATACGCAGTATTTT. V is TRBV7-8 and J is TRBJ2-3; D remains unclear. The germline V gene has CDR1 SGHVS and CDR2 FQNEAQ. This CDR3 is 14 amino acids long. V was pared by 4 bases and J by 2 bases, with 10 bases between. The whole variable domain, filled in from reference TRBV7-8 and TRBJ2-3, reads GAGVSQSPRYKVAKRGQDVALRCDPISGHVSLFWYQQALGQGPEFLTYFQNEAQLDKSGLPSDRFFAERPEGSVSTLKIQRTQQEDSAVYLCASSSHRVTDTQYFGPGTRLTVL.